The next 31 T cell receptor beta chains were all read from a single sample in a study of T cells in Graves' hyperthyroidism and ophthalmopathy. The investigators amplified TCR beta CDR3 regions from RNA transcripts. A set of HTBI primers served as the primers for a first-round RT-PCR of the TCR CDR3. Via MiXCR, TCRdb re-called the multiplex PCR reads, giving one row per CDR3 protein. The sample holds around 580,000 distinct CDR3 sequences, 46% seen once. Material: peripheral blood or thyroid tissue (not recorded which). The receptors here all came from a woman under 30 with Graves' hyperthyroidism.

At least ten counts were recorded for this clonotype. This chain connects TRBV12-3 or TRBV12-4 to TRBJ2-5, with 7 bases aligning to TRBD2. The V segment lost 7 bases and the J segment 2 bases; nucleotides outside the gene matches: 10. CDR3 length: 15 residues. DNA of the CDR3: TGTGCCAGCACCCCGGAGGAGGGAGGGCAAGAGACCCAGTACTTC. It specifies CASTPEEGGQETQYF.

This clonotype is a singleton in its sample. This rearrangement joins TRBV7-6 to TRBJ1-2, with D possibly matching TRBD1 (5 bases). From germline, CDR1 is SGHVS and CDR2 FNYEAQ. The CDR3 is 11 amino acids. The CDR3 bases are TGTGCTCAGTCCCAGGGCTATGGCTACACCTTC. It specifies CAQSQGYGYTF.

There are many counts of this clonotype. The gene calls are TRBV3-1 and TRBJ1-2, with D unclear. This CDR3 contains 13 residues. Trimming removed 3 bases at V and 8 bases at J, with 13 bases between. Germline V lookup: CDR1 LGHDT, CDR2 YNNKEL (reference sequence). The CDR3 loop is CASSHRGSEGYTF. The CDR3 nucleotides read TGTGCCAGCAGCCACCGAGGATCGGAGGGCTACACCTTC. Looking up the rest from reference TRBV3-1 and TRBJ1-2 gives the full variable domain: DTAVSQTPKYLVTQMGNDKSIKCEQNLGHDTMYWYKQDSKKFLKIMFSYNNKELIINETVPNRFSPKSPDKAHLNLHINSLELGDSAVYFCASSHRGSEGYTFGSGTRLTVV.

Regarding this clonotype: Lacking the conserved final phenylalanine or tryptophan, this CDR3 likely reflects a read error. It is unclear where the CDR3 begins or ends on the DNA, so no DNA is shown, and the CDR3 is as TCRdb lists it. V is TRBV29-1 and J is TRBJ2-2; TRBD2 was called by the table and not checked on the DNA. Germline V CDR1 and CDR2: SQVTM, ANQGSEA. A total of 8 residues make up the CDR3, ends included. CDR3 sequence reads: CSVRGGSQ.

A few counts support this clonotype. The missing conserved phenylalanine or tryptophan at the end of this CDR3 makes a read error likely. V and J are TRBV20-1 and TRBJ2-7; 11 positions agree with TRBD2. CDR1 and CDR2 from the germline V gene are DFQATT and SNEGSKA (reference sequence). J was trimmed by 7 bases and V by 3 bases; bases with no gene match: 14. The CDR3 contains 16 residues. The CDR3 nucleotides are TGCAGTGCTAGGTTTACTAGCGGGAGTCCTACTAGTGAGCAGTACCTC. This gives the protein CSARFTSGSPTSEQYL.

This clonotype was counted many times. The rearrangement joins TRBV19 to TRBJ2-7, with D perhaps matching TRBD1 or TRBD2 (5 bases each). The germline V gene encodes CDR1 LNHDA and CDR2 SQIVND (reference sequence). The CDR3 has 13 residues. Trimming cost V 4 bases and J 6 bases, with 13 bases left between them. CDR3 region: CASSKEGPVEQYF. In DNA, the CDR3 is TGTGCCAGTAGTAAAGAGGGACCGGTCGAGCAGTACTTC. Complete variable domain (other parts from reference TRBV19 and TRBJ2-7): DGGITQSPKYLFRKEGQNVTLSCEQNLNHDAMYWYRQDPGQGLRLIYYSQIVNDFQKGDIAEGYSVSREKKESFPLTVTSAQKNPTAFYLCASSKEGPVEQYFGPGTRLTVT.

This clonotype was found a few times. The chain uses TRBV5-1 and TRBJ1-3, with 8 bases lining up with TRBD1. After removal of 4 bases from V and 4 bases from J, the junction contained 10 bases not matched to a gene. Germline lookup yields CDR1 SGHRS and CDR2 YFSETQ. This CDR3 spans 16 amino acids. The DNA for the CDR3 is TGCGCCAGCAGCCCGACCCAGGGGGCTGCAGGAAACACCATATATTTT. It yields the protein CASSPTQGAAGNTIYF.

In its sample, this clonotype was seen many times. The chain joins TRBV29-1 to TRBJ1-2; D ambiguous. The germline V and J ends were trimmed by 2 bases and 2 bases, with 12 bases remaining between them. Germline V gives CDR1 SQVTM, CDR2 ANQGSEA. The CDR3 has 14 residues. The CDR3 loop is CSVESVTTNYGYTF. In DNA, the CDR3 is TGCAGCGTTGAATCCGTGACAACGAACTATGGCTACACCTTC.

This clonotype was picked up one time. The rearrangement uses TRBV10-3 and TRBJ2-5, with D tentatively TRBD2 (5 bases). This CDR3 has 12 amino acids. CDR1 is ENHRY, CDR2 SYGVKD, per germline. V was clipped by 2 bases and J by 5 bases, with 6 bases between them. The CDR3 DNA reads TGTGCCATCAGTGAGACTAGGGAGACCCAGTACTTC. Its translation is CAISETRETQYF.

This clonotype was counted at least ten times. The genes are TRBV6-5 and TRBJ1-5, with 7 bases identical to TRBD1. This CDR3 contains 16 residues. After removal of 0 bases from V and 1 base from J, the junction contained 3 bases not matched to a gene. Looked up from germline, CDR1 is MNHEY and CDR2 is SVGAGI. In nucleotides, the CDR3 is TGTGCCAGCAGTTACTCGGCAGGGGGGAGCAATCAGCCCCAGCATTTT. Its protein is CASSYSAGGSNQPQHF.

Regarding this clonotype: Its ends do not fully match the called genes, so a read error is possible. The rearrangement links TRBV7-3 to TRBJ2-5, with D hard to call. The CDR3 covers 14 residues. Germline lookup yields CDR1 SGHTA and CDR2 FQGTGA. CDR3 protein: CTSSPSVIQEAQYF. The CDR3 DNA is TGTACCAGCAGCCCCTCTGTGATACAAGAGGCCCAGTACTTC.

This rearrangement joins TRBV7-8 to TRBJ1-4; tentatively, D is TRBD1 (6 bases). There are 15 residues in the CDR3. Germline V lookup: CDR1 SGHVS, CDR2 FQNEAQ. Trimming pared 3 bases from V and 3 bases from J, leaving 11 bases between. CDR3 nucleotide sequence: TGTGCCAGCAGCTTGGCGAGGACAGCTAATGAAAAACTGTTTTTT. It encodes CASSLARTANEKLFF.

This clonotype was seen a single time. The gene calls are TRBV7-9 and TRBJ1-3; 8 bases align to TRBD1. Germline values: CDR1 SEHNR, CDR2 FQNEAQ (reference sequence). J lost 3 bases, V lost 6 bases, and 7 bases had no gene match. CDR3 length: 15 residues. CDR3 sequence: CASRGGQERGNTIYF. In nucleotides, the CDR3 is TGTGCCAGCAGGGGGGGACAGGAGCGTGGAAACACCATATATTTT.

The rearrangement joins TRBV5-5 to TRBJ2-5; 15 bases match TRBD2. J lost 4 bases, V lost 10 bases, and 14 bases had no gene match. CDR3 length equals 17 residues. CDR1 is SGHKS, CDR2 YYEKEE, per germline (reference sequence). The CDR3 DNA follows: TGTGCCTGCAATCCGGGACTAGCGGGAGGATTGGCAGAGACCCAGTACTTC. Encoded protein: CACNPGLAGGLAETQYF.

This clonotype was seen at least ten times. V gene TRBV6-1 combines with J gene TRBJ2-5, with a tentative D call TRBD2 (5 bases). V was cut by 6 bases and J by 2 bases, with 10 bases left in between. This CDR3 has 13 amino acids. The germline CDR1 and CDR2 sequences are MNHNS and SASEGT. CDR3 in amino acids: CASRGAEQETQYF. The CDR3 DNA is TGTGCCAGCAGGGGAGCGGAGCAAGAGACCCAGTACTTC.

Points on this clonotype: One end of the junction fails to match germline, which may point to a read error. The gene calls are TRBV5-1 and TRBJ1-5; TRBD1 might be the D (5 bases). The V gene's germline CDR1 is SGHRS and CDR2 YFSETQ. This CDR3 contains 15 residues. CDR3 coding DNA: TGTGCCAGCAGCGCGGGAGGGACCGTAGTGAGGCCCCAGCATTTT. Translation: CASSAGGTVVRPQHF.

The chain carries TRBV20-1 and TRBJ2-2, with 8 bases fitting TRBD2. The CDR3 runs 16 residues. Germline assignment: CDR1 DFQATT and CDR2 SNEGSKA (reference sequence). V lost 6 bases, J lost 9 bases, and 18 bases stayed unmatched. For the CDR3, the DNA is TGCAGTGCCTCCGCCCCTCTAGCGGGCATTACCAGGGAGCTGTTTTTT. Translated: CSASAPLAGITRELFF.

For this clonotype: This likely comes from a read error, as the CDR3 has no conserved phenylalanine or tryptophan at its end. Because the CDR3's place on the DNA is in doubt, the DNA is left out and the CDR3 is given as listed by TCRdb. The chain links TRBV15 to TRBJ2-2. The CDR3 has 15 residues if both end residues are counted. Germline V gene sequence: CDR1 LNHNV, CDR2 YYDKDF (reference sequence). The CDR3 here is CATSRDSSRTGELVL.

This clonotype was seen at least ten times. This chain connects TRBV11-2 to TRBJ2-5; perhaps D is TRBD1 or TRBD2 (5 bases each). Trimming left V 5 bases short and J 4 bases short, with 17 bases between. The germline CDR1 and CDR2 sequences are SGHAT and FQNNGV. The CDR3 totals 15 residues. CDR3 nucleotide sequence: TGTGCCAGCAGCCCCCCCGGGGCTGGGGGAGAGACCCAGTACTTC. Encoded protein: CASSPPGAGGETQYF.

This clonotype was counted a few times. The chain has TRBV6-5 and TRBJ1-5; TRBD1 is a possible D gene (5 bases). V was trimmed by 6 bases and J by 10 bases, leaving 16 bases between them. Germline V gives CDR1 MNHEY, CDR2 SVGAGI. The CDR3 contains 13 residues. The CDR3 DNA reads as TGTGCCAGCAGCCGGGACGGCGGGGATCCCCAGCATTTT. Amino acids: CASSRDGGDPQHF.

The rearrangement uses TRBV7-8 and TRBJ1-5; D is possibly TRBD1 (6 bases). This CDR3 region has 15 residues. V lost 5 bases, J lost 1 base, and 12 bases lay in between. Germline V lookup: CDR1 SGHVS, CDR2 FQNEAQ. CDR3 residues: CASSLKGQSNQPQHF. CDR3 coding DNA: TGTGCCAGCAGCCTCAAGGGACAAAGCAATCAGCCCCAGCATTTT.

This clonotype was counted at least ten times. The rearrangement links TRBV13 to TRBJ1-4; D is uncertain. V was trimmed by 5 bases and J by 4 bases, leaving 8 bases between them. CDR3 length: 13 residues. Germline V gene sequence: CDR1 PRHDT, CDR2 FYEKMQ (reference sequence). The CDR3 region is CASSQAFNEKLFF. CDR3 bases: TGTGCCAGCAGCCAAGCGTTTAATGAAAAACTGTTTTTT.

As regards this clonotype: A much larger clone differs by one base, so this may be a read error. This chain uses TRBV20-1 with TRBJ1-4, with D unresolved. Germline V gene sequence: CDR1 DFQATT, CDR2 SNEGSKA (reference sequence). This CDR3 has 14 amino acids. Trimming left V 1 base short and J 0 bases short, with 6 bases between. DNA of the CDR3: TGCAGTGCTAGAGCGGCGGCAACTAATGAAAAACTGTTTTTT. Encoded protein: CSARAAATNEKLFF.

This clonotype showed up many times. The V gene is TRBV19, the J gene TRBJ1-5, with a tentative D call TRBD1 (5 bases). In germline, CDR1 is LNHDA, CDR2 SQIVND (reference sequence). The length of the CDR3 is 15 residues. V was pared by 4 bases and J by 3 bases, with 13 bases between. CDR3 sequence (DNA): TGTGCCAGTAGTAGGAGGGGTAGGAACAATCAGCCCCAGCATTTT. It encodes CASSRRGRNNQPQHF.

Regarding this clonotype: At one end, the junction sequence differs from germline, possibly due to a read error. CDR3 DNA sequence: TGTGCCAGTAGTGACACTAACTATGGCCACACCTTC. This translates into CASSDTNYGHTF. The chain couples TRBV2 to TRBJ1-2; D remains ambiguous. Germline CDR1 SNHLY, CDR2 FYNNEI. This CDR3 region has 12 residues.

This clonotype occurred many times. This chain connects TRBV15 to TRBJ1-6, with TRBD1 identical over 8 bases. V was pared by 1 base and J by 1 base, with 6 bases of the junction left unmatched. This CDR3 is 18 amino acids long. Looked up from germline, CDR1 is LNHNV and CDR2 is YYDKDF (reference sequence). The CDR3 loop is CATSRGQGSRSYNSPLHF. DNA for the CDR3: TGTGCCACCAGCAGAGGACAGGGGAGTCGGTCCTATAATTCACCCCTCCACTTT.

The chain recombines TRBV5-1 with TRBJ1-1; 7 bases agree with TRBD1. Germline loops: CDR1 SGHRS, CDR2 YFSETQ. The CDR3 spans 17 residues. Germline trimming cut 2 bases from V and 1 base from J; bases unmatched to any gene: 11. For the CDR3, the DNA is TGCGCCAGCAGCTTATTTGGAAGTTGGGACAGGAACACTGAAGCTTTCTTT. It codes for CASSLFGSWDRNTEAFF.

With regard to this clonotype: A junction end diverges from the germline sequence, so it may reflect a read error. This sequence joins TRBV27 and TRBJ2-2; no clear D gene. This CDR3 contains 15 residues. Germline-derived CDR1 and CDR2 are MNHEY and SMNVEV (reference sequence). Here the CDR3 DNA reads TGTGCCATCAGTTTATCGTCCCAGGCGCAGGGGGAGCTGTTTTTT. Translated: CAISLSSQAQGELFF.

This rearrangement joins TRBV29-1 to TRBJ1-2; 10 bases fit TRBD1. CDR1 SQVTM and CDR2 ANQGSEA come from the germline V gene. This CDR3 is built from 15 residues. V was pared by 6 bases and J by 8 bases, with 15 bases of the junction left unmatched. CDR3 sequence reads: CSVPGQGPRSEGYTF. The CDR3 region has the DNA TGCAGCGTGCCGGGACAGGGGCCGCGCAGTGAAGGCTACACCTTC.

About this clonotype itself: A read error may explain this, as a much larger clone is one base away. The chain has TRBV20-1 and TRBJ2-7, with 10 positions matching TRBD1. Germline assignment: CDR1 DFQATT and CDR2 SNEGSKA (reference sequence). V trimming: 5 bases; J trimming: 3 bases; junction bases outside the gene matches: 7. The CDR3 sequence is 14 residues long. The CDR3 sequence is CSAGGTGDVYEQYF. DNA for the CDR3: TGCAGTGCTGGAGGGACAGGGGACGTCTACGAGCAGTACTTC.

This clonotype was found a few times. The chain is built from TRBV7-9 and TRBJ2-7, with D perhaps TRBD2 (6 bases). Between the trimmed V and J ends, which lost 6 bases and 6 bases, there was a span of 18 bases. Germline V gives CDR1 SEHNR, CDR2 FQNEAQ (reference sequence). This CDR3 contains 14 residues. CDR3 loop: CASSKRRGTGEQYF. The CDR3 coding sequence is TGTGCCAGCAGTAAACGCCGGGGGACGGGCGAGCAGTACTTC.